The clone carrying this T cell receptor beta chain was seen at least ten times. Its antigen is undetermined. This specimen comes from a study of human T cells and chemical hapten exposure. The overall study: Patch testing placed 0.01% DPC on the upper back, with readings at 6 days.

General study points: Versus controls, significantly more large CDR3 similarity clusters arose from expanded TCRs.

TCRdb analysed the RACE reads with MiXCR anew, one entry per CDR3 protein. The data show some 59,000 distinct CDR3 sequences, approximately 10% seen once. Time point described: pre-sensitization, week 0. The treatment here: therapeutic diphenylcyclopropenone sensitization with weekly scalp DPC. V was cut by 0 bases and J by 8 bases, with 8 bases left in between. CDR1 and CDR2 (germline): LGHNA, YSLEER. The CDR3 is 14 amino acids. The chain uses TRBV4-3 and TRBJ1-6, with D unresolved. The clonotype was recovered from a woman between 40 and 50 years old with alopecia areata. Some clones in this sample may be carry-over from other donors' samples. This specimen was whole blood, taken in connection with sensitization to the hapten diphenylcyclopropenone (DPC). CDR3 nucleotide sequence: TGCGCCAGCAGCCAAGATTTTGCGGATTCACCCCTCCACTTT. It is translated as CASSQDFADSPLHF.